The clone carrying this T cell receptor (beta chain) was seen only once. One junction end disagrees with the germline gene, perhaps due to a read error. Graft tissue processing released intraepithelial and lamina propria lymphocytes. This sample was included in a study of graft-versus-host responses after intestinal transplantation. Germline V gives CDR1 SNHLY, CDR2 FYNNEI. There are 14 residues in the CDR3. Clones were read by immunoSEQ multiplex PCR, and TCRdb kept only the in-frame ones, dropping some. This table holds about 17,000 clones, under 85% found once. The gene calls are TRBV2 and TRBJ1-2; TRBD1 agrees at 9 bases. The material was ileum tissue, obtained roughly 450 days after intestinal transplant. The sequence came from a human patient who received an intestinal transplant, so some T cells may come from the graft donor. The CDR3 spells CAGSDQGQGRGYTF. CDR3 in DNA: TGTGCCGGCAGCGACCAGGGACAGGGTCGGGGCTACACCTTC.